The 29 T cell receptor beta chains in this list originate from one sample, sequenced in a study of T cell responses to AZD1222 COVID-19 vaccine. TCRdb's copy holds only in-frame clones and misses some; the assay was immunoSEQ multiplex PCR. The table includes about 110,000 clones, roughly nine tenths detected once. Here the sequenced sample was peripheral blood, taken on day 0 of AZD1222 vaccination. The receptors derive from an adult in good health.

This chain links TRBV3-1 (or the pseudogene TRBV3-2) with TRBJ1-6, with D possibly matching TRBD1 (6 bases). Trimming shortened V by 4 bases and J by 3 bases, and 13 bases separated the two germline ends. There are 16 residues in the CDR3. Germline CDR1 LGHDT, CDR2 YNNKEL (reference sequence). This CDR3 is CASSRGEGGYNSPLHF. The CDR3 DNA sequence: TGTGCCAGCAGCCGCGGAGAAGGGGGCTATAATTCACCCCTCCACTTT.

The genes are TRBV5-8 and TRBJ1-2, with unresolved D. CDR3 length equals 15 residues. Trimming took off 3 bases at V and 5 bases at J, with 17 bases between the two ends. Germline values: CDR1 SGHTS, CDR2 YDEGEE. Written as DNA, the CDR3 is TGTGCCAGCAGCTATTCCTACGGGTCCCGTTATGGCTACACCTTC. As protein: CASSYSYGSRYGYTF.

The J gene is TRBJ1-3, the V gene TRBV7-9; D remains unclear. The CDR3 has 14 residues. Per the germline V gene, CDR1 is SEHNR and CDR2 is FQNEAQ (reference sequence). V lost 5 bases, J lost 2 bases, and 10 bases lay in between. CDR3 amino acids: CASSPGPTGNTIYF. DNA of the CDR3: TGTGCCAGCAGCCCCGGCCCAACTGGAAACACCATATATTTT.

The chain carries TRBV7-2 and TRBJ1-1, with 7 bases aligning to TRBD1. With V trimmed by 6 bases and J by 0 bases, 1 base remained unmatched. The germline CDR1 and CDR2 sequences are SGHTA and FQGNSA. CDR3 length equals 13 residues. DNA for the CDR3: TGTGCCAGCAGGGGACAGATGAACACTGAAGCTTTCTTT. It is translated as CASRGQMNTEAFF.

This clone was counted only a few times. This sample includes further DNA sequences coding for the same CDR3. This chain joins TRBV5-1 and TRBJ1-1; maybe TRBD1 (5 bases). The germline V gene encodes CDR1 SGHRS and CDR2 YFSETQ. The V end was cut by 2 bases, the J end by 4 bases, with 6 bases between. The CDR3 has 12 amino acids. CDR3 loop: CASSLRGTEAFF. The CDR3 DNA reads TGCGCCAGCAGCTTAAGGGGCACTGAAGCTTTCTTT.

The rearrangement joins TRBV27 to TRBJ1-5; no clear D gene. The CDR3 covers 14 residues. Germline CDR1 MNHEY, CDR2 SMNVEV (reference sequence). The ends were cut back, 5 bases at V and 2 bases at J, with 10 bases in the middle. The CDR3 region is CASSPIGRNQPQHF. CDR3 coding DNA: TGTGCCAGCAGTCCAATAGGGCGCAATCAGCCCCAGCATTTT.

The genes are TRBV7-6 and TRBJ2-7; 7 bases agree with TRBD2. Germline V gene lookup returns CDR1 SGHVS and CDR2 FNYEAQ. V trimming: 5 bases; J trimming: 6 bases; junction bases outside the gene matches: 13. The CDR3 loop spans 15 amino acids. CDR3 region: CASSQRVEGEGEQYF. CDR3 DNA sequence: TGTGCCAGCAGCCAGCGGGTGGAAGGGGAGGGCGAGCAGTACTTC.

The chain is built from TRBV30 and TRBJ2-2; no firm D call. The CDR3 is 13 amino acids. The ends were cut back, 5 bases at V and 1 base at J, with 8 bases in the middle. Germline CDR1 and CDR2: GTSNPN and SVGIG (reference sequence). As DNA, the CDR3 is TGTGCCTGGTATAAAGGGAACACCGGGGAGCTGTTTTTT. Amino acid sequence: CAWYKGNTGELFF.

The chain is built from TRBV5-8 and TRBJ2-1; D ambiguous. V shed 4 bases and J shed 4 bases, with 6 bases lying between them. The germline CDR1 and CDR2 sequences are SGHTS and YDEGEE. This CDR3 has 12 amino acids. CDR3 coding DNA: TGTGCCAGCAGCCGAGCTTACAATGAGCAGTTCTTC. As protein: CASSRAYNEQFF.

The V gene is TRBV7-3, the J gene TRBJ2-2; D unclear. The CDR3 spans 13 residues. Germline V gives CDR1 SGHTA, CDR2 FQGTGA. The ends were cut back, 8 bases at V and 0 bases at J, with 7 bases in the middle. The chain's CDR3 is CASARSNTGELFF. CDR3 in DNA: TGTGCCAGCGCCAGGTCGAACACCGGGGAGCTGTTTTTT.

As for this clone: This CDR3 is also generated by other DNA sequences in the sample. This chain uses TRBV3-1 (or the pseudogene TRBV3-2) with TRBJ2-7; 7 bases match TRBD2. The CDR3 has 14 amino acids. Germline loops: CDR1 LGHDT, CDR2 YNNKEL (reference sequence). J gave up 3 bases and V 0 bases, and 2 bases lay outside the gene matches. CDR3 sequence reads: CASSQDGGGYEQYF. The CDR3, as DNA: TGTGCCAGCAGCCAAGATGGGGGGGGCTACGAGCAGTACTTC.

This clone has a single count. The V and J genes are TRBV7-9 and TRBJ2-6; 7 bases match TRBD1. Germline V CDR1 and CDR2: SEHNR, FQNEAQ (reference sequence). The CDR3 spans 19 residues. Trimming at V came to 3 bases and at J to 0 bases, leaving 11 bases not matched to a gene. The CDR3 DNA reads TGTGCCAGCAGCTTTTGGACAGGTACTCCCGTCTCTGGGGCCAACGTCCTGACTTTC. This gives the protein CASSFWTGTPVSGANVLTF. Full variable domain (missing parts from reference TRBV7-9 and TRBJ2-6): DTGVSQNPRHKITKRGQNVTFRCDPISEHNRLYWYRQTLGQGPEFLTYFQNEAQLEKSRLLSDRFSAERPKGSFSTLEIQRTEQGDSAMYLCASSFWTGTPVSGANVLTFGAGSRLTVL.

This clone was recorded a few times. The chain is built from TRBV7-9 and TRBJ2-5; D is possibly TRBD1 or TRBD2 (5 bases each). The germline V gene has CDR1 SEHNR and CDR2 FQNEAQ (reference sequence). Between the trimmed V and J ends, which lost 0 bases and 5 bases, there was a span of 10 bases. The CDR3 is 14 amino acids. The CDR3 DNA reads TGTGCCAGCAGCTTAGCTTGGGGGAGTGAGACCCAGTACTTC. Its translation is CASSLAWGSETQYF.

The rearrangement links TRBV2 to TRBJ1-5, with a tentative D call TRBD1 (5 bases). CDR3 length: 19 amino acids. Per the germline V gene, CDR1 is SNHLY and CDR2 is FYNNEI. V was pared by 6 bases and J by 2 bases, with 26 bases between. The CDR3 region has the DNA TGTGCCAGCAGCCAAAGACCTGGGGCACTTGAATCAGGCAATCAGCCCCAGCATTTT. Protein product: CASSQRPGALESGNQPQHF.

The chain uses TRBV7-8 and TRBJ1-3; D remains ambiguous. V was pared by 6 bases and J by 3 bases, with 12 bases between. CDR1 SGHVS and CDR2 FQNEAQ come from the germline V gene. There are 14 residues in the CDR3. The CDR3 DNA sequence: TGTGCCAGCAGGAGATTGGAAGGTGGAAACACCATATATTTT. Protein sequence: CASRRLEGGNTIYF. Combining the CDR3 with reference TRBV7-8 and TRBJ1-3 gives the whole variable domain GAGVSQSPRYKVAKRGQDVALRCDPISGHVSLFWYQQALGQGPEFLTYFQNEAQLDKSGLPSDRFFAERPEGSVSTLKIQRTQQEDSAVYLCASRRLEGGNTIYFGEGSWLTVV.

The chain uses TRBV20-1 and TRBJ1-2; D remains unclear. Trimming stripped 3 bases from V and 8 bases from J, with 4 bases between. The germline gives CDR1 DFQATT, CDR2 SNEGSKA (reference sequence). The CDR3 runs 9 residues. CDR3 nucleotides: TGCAGTGCTAGGAGCGGCTACACCTTC. As protein: CSARSGYTF.

About this clone itself: The junction departs from the called germline gene at one end, perhaps through a read error. V and J are TRBV6-1 and TRBJ1-5; D remains ambiguous. Germline loops: CDR1 MNHNS, CDR2 SASEGT. CDR3 length: 13 amino acids. The CDR3: CASSEATYQPQHF. In DNA, the CDR3 is TGTGCCAGCAGCGAAGCGACCTATCAGCCCCAGCATTTT.

The chain links TRBV30 to TRBJ1-1, with D possibly matching TRBD1 (5 bases). Deletions cut 3 bases from V and 4 bases from J, with 12 bases between. This CDR3 comprises 13 residues. The germline V gene encodes CDR1 GTSNPN and CDR2 SVGIG (reference sequence). The CDR3 DNA sequence: TGTGCCTGGAGCCCGGGACTGTCCACTGAAGCTTTCTTT. Translating it yields CAWSPGLSTEAFF. Drawing the rest from reference TRBV30 and TRBJ1-1, the complete variable domain is SQTIHQWPATLVQPVGSPLSLECTVEGTSNPNLYWYRQAAGRGLQLLFYSVGIGQISSEVPQNLSASRPQDRQFILSSKKLLLSDSGFYLCAWSPGLSTEAFFGQGTRLTVV.

The chain has TRBV19 and TRBJ1-2; tentatively, D is TRBD1 (5 bases). Germline CDR1 is LNHDA and CDR2 is SQIVND (reference sequence). The germline V and J ends were trimmed by 3 bases and 3 bases, with 17 bases remaining between them. The CDR3 has 16 residues. CDR3 amino acids: CASSISPGRLDYGYTF. The CDR3, as DNA: TGTGCCAGTAGTATTTCCCCAGGGCGGTTGGACTATGGCTACACCTTC.

This chain uses TRBV2 with TRBJ1-1; D is uncertain. The ends were cut back, 1 base at V and 3 bases at J, with 12 bases in the middle. Germline-derived CDR1 and CDR2 are SNHLY and FYNNEI. This CDR3 comprises 15 residues. This chain's CDR3 is CASSEDGRIYTEAFF. DNA for the CDR3: TGTGCCAGCAGTGAAGATGGCCGAATATACACTGAAGCTTTCTTT. Using reference TRBV2 and TRBJ1-1 for the parts outside the CDR3, the full variable domain is EPEVTQTPSHQVTQMGQEVILRCVPISNHLYFYWYRQILGQKVEFLVSFYNNEISEKSEIFDDQFSVERPDGSNFTLKIRSTKLEDSAMYFCASSEDGRIYTEAFFGQGTRLTVV.

The sample holds a few counts of this clone. The same CDR3 arises from other DNA sequences in this sample as well. The genes are TRBV27 and TRBJ1-1; no clear D gene. Germline V gene lookup returns CDR1 MNHEY and CDR2 SMNVEV (reference sequence). Trimming shortened V by 2 bases and J by 2 bases, and 6 bases separated the two germline ends. This CDR3 has 13 residues. The CDR3 nucleotides are TGTGCCAGCAGTTTAAAGGGAAACACTGAAGCTTTCTTT. This gives the protein CASSLKGNTEAFF.

V and J are TRBV20-1 and TRBJ1-2; D unresolved. The CDR3 spans 14 residues. Germline V CDR1 and CDR2: DFQATT, SNEGSKA (reference sequence). Trimming removed 3 bases from V and 6 bases from J, with 17 bases in between. CDR3 protein: CSASGWAHGNGYTF. CDR3 nucleotides: TGCAGTGCTAGTGGGTGGGCCCATGGGAATGGCTACACCTTC.

The rearrangement uses TRBV5-5 and TRBJ2-4, with D maybe TRBD2 (5 bases). CDR1 SGHKS and CDR2 YYEKEE come from the germline V gene (reference sequence). This CDR3 comprises 13 residues. V lost 0 bases and J 7 bases, leaving 8 bases between the germline ends. The chain's CDR3 is CASSLERTNIQYF. CDR3 nucleotide sequence: TGTGCCAGCAGCTTGGAAAGGACTAACATTCAGTACTTC. The full variable domain, in which reference TRBV5-5 and TRBJ2-4 provide the parts outside the CDR3, is DAGVTQSPTHLIKTRGQQVTLRCSPISGHKSVSWYQQVLGQGPQFIFQYYEKEERGRGNFPDRFSARQFPNYSSELNVNALLLGDSALYLCASSLERTNIQYFGAGTRLSVL.

The chain combines TRBV4-1 with TRBJ2-5; D is unclear. Trimming left V 1 base short and J 0 bases short, with 6 bases between. This CDR3 is 14 amino acids long. CDR1 and CDR2 (germline): MGHRA, YSYEKL. The CDR3 spells CASSQGGDQETQYF. In DNA form, the CDR3 reads TGCGCCAGCAGCCAAGGTGGGGACCAAGAGACCCAGTACTTC.

CDR3 DNA: TGTGCCAGCAGTTTCTTACAGACTGCAACTAATGAAAAACTGTTTTTT. It specifies CASSFLQTATNEKLFF. The genes are TRBV28 and TRBJ1-4; no definite D call. V was shortened by 3 bases and J by 0 bases, with 11 bases between the two germline ends. The CDR3 sequence is 16 residues long. The germline V gene has CDR1 MDHEN and CDR2 SYDVKM.

This chain uses TRBV19 with TRBJ2-7; 8 bases fit TRBD1. Germline loops: CDR1 LNHDA, CDR2 SQIVND (reference sequence). After removal of 3 bases from V and 5 bases from J, the junction contained 3 bases not matched to a gene. The CDR3 length is 13 residues. Here the CDR3 DNA reads TGTGCCAGTAGTATCCTGGACAGGGACGAGCAGTACTTC. It encodes CASSILDRDEQYF.

J is TRBJ1-4 and V is TRBV5-1, with TRBD1 as a possible D gene (5 bases). CDR1 is SGHRS, CDR2 YFSETQ, per germline. Trimming pared 7 bases from V and 3 bases from J, leaving 10 bases between. The CDR3 spans 13 residues. The CDR3, as DNA: TGCGCCAGCCGGCCGGGGGCTAATGAAAAACTGTTTTTT. The encoded protein is CASRPGANEKLFF.

The chain uses TRBV10-1 and TRBJ2-2; D is uncertain. Germline V gives CDR1 WNHNN, CDR2 SYGVQD (reference sequence). The CDR3 is 13 amino acids. Trimming removed 2 bases from V and 5 bases from J, with 6 bases in between. DNA of the CDR3: TGCGCCAGCAGTGAGGCGGCGACCGGGGAGCTGTTTTTT. Its translation is CASSEAATGELFF.

This chain links TRBV5-4 with TRBJ2-2; D not resolved. The germline CDR1 and CDR2 sequences are SGHNT and YYREEE (reference sequence). V lost 0 bases and J 6 bases, leaving 18 bases between the germline ends. The CDR3 has 17 amino acids. The CDR3 sequence is CASSLGNGPFSPGELFF. The CDR3 DNA sequence: TGTGCCAGCAGCTTGGGAAATGGGCCGTTTAGTCCCGGGGAGCTGTTTTTT.